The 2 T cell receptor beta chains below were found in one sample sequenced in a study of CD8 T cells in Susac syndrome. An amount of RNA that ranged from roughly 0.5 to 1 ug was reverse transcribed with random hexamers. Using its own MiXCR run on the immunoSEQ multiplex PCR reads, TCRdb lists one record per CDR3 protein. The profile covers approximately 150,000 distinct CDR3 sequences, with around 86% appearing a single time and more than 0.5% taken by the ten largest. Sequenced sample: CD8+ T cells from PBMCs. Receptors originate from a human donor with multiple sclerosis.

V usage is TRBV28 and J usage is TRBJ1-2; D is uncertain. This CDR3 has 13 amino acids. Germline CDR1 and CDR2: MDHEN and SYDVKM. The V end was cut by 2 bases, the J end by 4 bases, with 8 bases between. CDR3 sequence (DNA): TGTGCCAGCAGTTTAACCAAGACCTATGGCTACACCTTC. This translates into CASSLTKTYGYTF.

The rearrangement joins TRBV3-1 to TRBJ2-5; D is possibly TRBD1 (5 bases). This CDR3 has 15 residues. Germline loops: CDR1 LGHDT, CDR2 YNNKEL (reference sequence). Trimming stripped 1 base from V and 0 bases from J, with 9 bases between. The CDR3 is CASSQVSRDQETQYF. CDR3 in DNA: TGTGCCAGCAGCCAAGTCAGCAGGGACCAAGAGACCCAGTACTTC.